A single sample is the source of the 4 T cell receptor beta chains below, sequenced in a study of blood T cell repertoires in COVID-19. The protocol was immunoSEQ multiplex PCR, while the TCRdb copy is restricted to in-frame clones and leaves out a portion. The sample consists of over 250,000 clones, 80% to 90% of them appearing once. The sample consisted of peripheral blood. The receptors derive from a woman between 65 and 79 years old with acute or convalescent COVID-19.

In this sample, this clone turned up a few times. This sequence joins TRBV3-1 (or the pseudogene TRBV3-2) and TRBJ1-6, with D perhaps TRBD1 (6 bases). This CDR3 has 16 amino acids. Germline V gene sequence: CDR1 LGHDT, CDR2 YNNKEL (reference sequence). V was trimmed by 8 bases and J by 6 bases, leaving 20 bases between them. CDR3: CASSPGARGGNSPLHF. Here the CDR3 DNA reads TGTGCCAGCTCACCAGGGGCCCGCGGGGGTAATTCACCCCTCCACTTT.

This clone was seen a few times. The rearrangement links TRBV24-1 to TRBJ2-5; 7 bases map to TRBD2. The CDR3 has 17 residues. The trim removed 2 bases at V and 1 base at J, leaving 9 bases unmatched. CDR1 and CDR2 from the germline V gene are KGHDR and SFDVKD. CDR3 loop: CATSDWGAGSAQETQYF. The CDR3 nucleotides are TGTGCCACCAGTGATTGGGGAGCGGGGTCAGCCCAAGAGACCCAGTACTTC.

V and J are TRBV19 and TRBJ1-5; possible D gene TRBD1, 5 bases. The germline gives CDR1 LNHDA, CDR2 SQIVND (reference sequence). This CDR3 region has 15 residues. V lost 4 bases and J lost 3, with 13 bases in between. The CDR3 nucleotides are TGTGCCAGTAGTAACCACGGACAATTCAATCAGCCCCAGCATTTT. Translated, it gives CASSNHGQFNQPQHF.

The chain uses TRBV6-4 and TRBJ1-6; D is unresolved. Trimming cost V 5 bases and J 0 bases, with 8 bases left between them. In germline, CDR1 is MRHNA, CDR2 SNTAGT. The CDR3 is 15 residues long. This CDR3 reads CASSSHSSYNSPLHF. The CDR3 DNA is TGTGCCAGCAGTTCCCACAGCTCCTATAATTCACCCCTCCACTTT.